This T cell receptor beta chain originates from a study of T-cell reconstitution after alpha-beta-depleted transplantation in children. General study points: From surviving recipient T cells and thymic progenitors came the high day-60 TCRbeta diversity observed in some patients. T cells produced anew were the main source of T-cell counts and diversity one year after transplant. Reportedly, roughly two months post-transplant, alpha-beta T cells arose from several hundred expanded graft clones.

This clonotype was detected only a few times. The antigen remains undetermined. The V and J ends lost 2 bases and 4 bases respectively, with 12 bases between them. The germline V gene encodes CDR1 KGHSH and CDR2 LQKENI. This CDR3 is 15 amino acids long. The TCRbeta library was prepared with unique molecular identifiers. Each CDR3 protein is one row after TCRdb ran MiXCR on the PCR reads. The sample comprises hundreds of thousands of distinct CDR3 sequences, 10% to 15% of which are singletons, and approximately 2% rests with the top ten. This clonotype was obtained from a male patient between 5 and 17 years old who had a stem cell transplant for acute myeloid leukemia, so the T cells may come from the graft donor. This chain joins TRBV18 and TRBJ2-1, with D possibly matching TRBD2 (6 bases). Sequenced material: PBMCs, mostly from graft donor cells, taken 360 days after TCRalphabeta/CD19-depleted stem cell transplant. The CDR3 region is CASSPSRGIYNEQFF. CDR3 in DNA: TGTGCCAGCTCACCATCTCGCGGGATTTACAATGAGCAGTTCTTC.